This record concerns one TCR beta chain sequence. The antigen is unknown. The CDR3 sequence is 15 residues long. V shed 4 bases and J 5 bases; nucleotides not matched to a gene: 11. Germline V gene sequence: CDR1 SQVTM, CDR2 ANQGSEA. The sample belongs to a study of blood T cells in healthy people across ages. Findings and limits, study-wide: Researchers judged that diversity estimates from one million T cells fell short of true values.

With each sample, at least 5 micrograms of total RNA were extracted. With a J-beta primer mix and a sample-barcoded 5' primer, a second PCR ran roughly 7 to 11 cycles. TCRdb independently ran MiXCR on the 5' RACE reads; one entry per CDR3 protein. The sample shows about 1.4 million distinct CDR3 sequences, 55% to 75% of them seen only once. Sequenced sample: blood. The TCR comes from a young man in good health. The chain recombines TRBV29-1 with TRBJ2-7; 10 bases match TRBD2. The CDR3 sequence is CSVAHRIAGGHEQYF. The CDR3 DNA follows: TGCAGCGTTGCCCACCGAATAGCGGGAGGCCACGAGCAGTACTTC.